This T cell receptor beta chain was identified in a study of a mutant IDH1 vaccine in newly diagnosed glioma. For the study at large: At week 35 came visit V12, and visit V13 followed at week 47. Whole-study findings and limits: Vaccine-induced responses were seen in approximately 93% of patients, spanning several MHC alleles. Pseudoprogression seemed unrelated to changes in top peripheral T cell clonotypes.

Indicated time point: week 35, safety follow-up. The vaccine gave 300 ug of a 20-mer mutant IDH1 peptide subcutaneously per dose. Donors had new IDH1-mutant astrocytomas of WHO grade 3 or 4 (ATRX-lost). As for this clone: Its cognate antigen is unknown.

Profiling relied on immunoSEQ multiplex PCR, and the TCRdb table lists in-frame clones only, not all of them. The sample has 45,000 to 60,000 clones, around nine tenths seen once. The source was PBMCs, collected from a glioma patient whose treatment included an IDH1 peptide vaccine. The clonotype was recovered from a woman aged 35 to 49 with glioma.

The CDR3 spells CASSLAGTDTQYF. CDR3 nucleotide sequence: TGTGCCAGCAGTTTAGCTGGGACAGATACGCAGTATTTT. This rearrangement joins TRBV6-1 to TRBJ2-3, with unresolved D. V lost 5 bases to trimming and J lost 3 bases, with 9 bases between them. The CDR3 extends over 13 amino acids. Germline V gives CDR1 MNHNS, CDR2 SASEGT.